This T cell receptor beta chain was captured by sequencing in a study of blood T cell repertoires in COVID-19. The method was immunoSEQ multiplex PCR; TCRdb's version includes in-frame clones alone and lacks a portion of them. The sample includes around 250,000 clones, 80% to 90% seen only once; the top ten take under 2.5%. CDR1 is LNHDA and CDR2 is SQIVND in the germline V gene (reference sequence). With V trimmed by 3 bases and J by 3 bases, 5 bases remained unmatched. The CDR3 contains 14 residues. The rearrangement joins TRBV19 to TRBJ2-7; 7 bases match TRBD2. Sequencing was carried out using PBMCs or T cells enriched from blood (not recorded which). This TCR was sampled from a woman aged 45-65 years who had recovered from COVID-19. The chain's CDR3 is CASSMGGVNYEQYF. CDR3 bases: TGTGCCAGTAGTATGGGGGGGGTAAACTACGAGCAGTACTTC.